This T cell receptor beta chain was recorded in a study of blood T cell repertoires in COVID-19. Background on the study: Samples of COVID-19 (acute and convalescent) were obtained from the United States, Italy and Spain. PBMCs, B-cell-depleted T cells, or T cells were the source of the cDNA or gDNA that made up the material.

In the source study's methods: Estimated nucleated cell counts came from reference gene primer amplification. Assay: immunoSEQ multiplex PCR; the TCRdb copy retains only in-frame clones and omits some. The V and J calls and clone size were taken over from that table, and D and trimming were inferred from the DNA. The repertoire holds a few hundred thousand clones, with about 80% as singletons. This clone was seen a single time. Seattle cases were enrolled at active infection and followed longitudinally. CDR3 length equals 20 residues. Germline V gives CDR1 SGHVS, CDR2 FNYEAQ. The ends were cut back, 1 base at V and 3 bases at J, with 27 bases in the middle.

This chain links TRBV7-6 with TRBJ2-5; TRBD1 is a possible D gene (5 bases). Sample: peripheral blood. This clonotype was sampled from a person aged 65 to 79 with COVID-19, enrolled during active disease. The CDR3 reads CASSLVGAGSSHVRKETQYF. CDR3 sequence (DNA): TGTGCCAGCAGCTTAGTTGGGGCAGGTTCCAGCCATGTGAGAAAAGAGACCCAGTACTTC.